These 13 T cell receptor beta chains originate from one sample sequenced in a study of shared clonotypes between healthy human individuals. The table came from immunoSEQ multiplex PCR; TCRdb's copy has only in-frame clones and leaves some out. This sample has about half a million clones, with 65% to 80% found just once. Input material: PBMCs. All receptors derive from a woman aged 40 to 49 in good health. Some clones in this sample may be carry-over from other donors' samples.

Turning to this clone: This clone may be a read error of a much larger clone one base away. The CDR3 here is CASSLASTVATYEQYF. DNA of the CDR3: TGTGCCAGCAGCTTGGCCTCGACAGTCGCGACCTACGAGCAGTACTTC. This chain links TRBV5-6 with TRBJ2-7; D possibly corresponds to TRBD1 (5 bases). Trimming pared 0 bases from V and 2 bases from J, leaving 15 bases between. CDR1 and CDR2 from the germline V gene are SGHDT and YYEEEE. CDR3 length: 16 residues. Full variable domain (missing parts from reference TRBV5-6 and TRBJ2-7): DAGVTQSPTHLIKTRGQQVTLRCSPKSGHDTVSWYQQALGQGPQFIFQYYEEEERQRGNFPDRFSGHQFPNYSSELNVNALLLGDSALYLCASSLASTVATYEQYFGPGTRLTVT.

This clone was picked up a small number of times. This chain links TRBV5-4 with TRBJ1-2; D might be TRBD1 (5 bases). The CDR3 is 13 amino acids. Trimming pared 3 bases from V and 3 bases from J, leaving 9 bases between. CDR1 SGHNT and CDR2 YYREEE come from the germline V gene (reference sequence). The CDR3 coding sequence is TGTGCCAGCAGCTCTGACAGTCACTATGGCTACACCTTC. It specifies CASSSDSHYGYTF.

The V gene is TRBV28, the J gene TRBJ1-2; tentatively, D is TRBD1 (6 bases). CDR3 length: 13 residues. Germline V gene lookup returns CDR1 MDHEN and CDR2 SYDVKM. The V and J ends lost 4 bases and 7 bases respectively, with 13 bases between them. CDR3 in amino acids: CASSSHRARGYTF. CDR3 nucleotides: TGTGCCAGCAGTTCCCACAGGGCCCGTGGCTACACCTTC.

The J gene is TRBJ2-5, the V gene TRBV28; 14 bases align to TRBD2. The germline V gene encodes CDR1 MDHEN and CDR2 SYDVKM. V lost 8 bases to trimming and J lost 1 base; unmatched junction nucleotides: 12. The CDR3 totals 18 residues. The CDR3 DNA is TGTGCCAGCCCCCCGAGGGGACTAGCGGGAGAGCCCCAAGAGACCCAGTACTTC. Its translation is CASPPRGLAGEPQETQYF. Full variable domain (missing parts from reference TRBV28 and TRBJ2-5): DVKVTQSSRYLVKRTGEKVFLECVQDMDHENMFWYRQDPGLGLRLIYFSYDVKMKEKGDIPEGYSVSREKKERFSLILESASTNQTSMYLCASPPRGLAGEPQETQYFGPGTRLLVL.

The chain couples TRBV9 to TRBJ2-1; tentatively, D is TRBD1 or TRBD2 (6 bases each). CDR3 size: 15 residues. CDR1 is SGDLS, CDR2 YYNGEE, per germline. V was trimmed by 4 bases and J by 10 bases, leaving 21 bases between them. The CDR3 sequence: CASSPQGGMGGEQFF. For the CDR3, the DNA is TGTGCCAGCAGCCCACAAGGAGGGATGGGGGGCGAGCAGTTCTTC.

A remark on this clone: Other DNA sequences in the same sample also yield this CDR3. The chain is built from TRBV27 and TRBJ2-5; D is undetermined. The CDR3 totals 13 residues. Germline CDR1 and CDR2: MNHEY and SMNVEV (reference sequence). Trimming removed 2 bases from V and 2 bases from J, with 6 bases in between. The CDR3 protein is CASSLSRQETQYF. The CDR3 nucleotides read TGTGCCAGCAGTTTAAGCAGGCAAGAGACCCAGTACTTC.

The chain couples TRBV11-2 to TRBJ2-5; D possibly corresponds to TRBD1 (6 bases). V was trimmed by 2 bases and J by 4 bases, leaving 11 bases between them. CDR3 length: 14 residues. Germline values: CDR1 SGHAT, CDR2 FQNNGV. The DNA of the CDR3 is TGTGCCAGCAGCTTAAACAGGGTGGGAGAGACCCAGTACTTC. This codes for CASSLNRVGETQYF.

CDR3 residues: CASSWRIGAGAVYNEQFF. In nucleotides, the CDR3 is TGTGCCAGCAGCTGGAGGATAGGGGCGGGAGCGGTGTACAATGAGCAGTTCTTC. The chain links TRBV11-3 to TRBJ2-1; 7 positions match TRBD2. The ends lost 4 bases at V and 4 bases at J; junction bases unmatched: 16. There are 18 residues in the CDR3. Germline V lookup: CDR1 SGHNT, CDR2 YENEEA.

The chain combines TRBV7-9 with TRBJ2-7; TRBD1 matches at 7 bases. CDR3 length equals 14 residues. The ends lost 6 bases at V and 4 bases at J; junction bases unmatched: 9. Germline V gene lookup returns CDR1 SEHNR and CDR2 FQNEAQ (reference sequence). CDR3 amino acids: CASRAGTARYEQYF. As DNA, the CDR3 is TGTGCCAGCAGAGCCGGGACAGCTAGATACGAGCAGTACTTC.

This chain links TRBV28 with TRBJ1-1; 7 nucleotides line up with TRBD1. Germline-derived CDR1 and CDR2 are MDHEN and SYDVKM. V gave up 4 bases and J gave up 2 bases; unmatched junction bases: 7. This CDR3 contains 15 residues. The CDR3 sequence: CASSSMTGRNTEAFF. CDR3 DNA: TGTGCCAGCAGTTCTATGACAGGGAGAAACACTGAAGCTTTCTTT.

The sample holds a few counts of this clone. The chain is built from TRBV9 and TRBJ2-3, with 7 bases matching TRBD2. V lost 4 bases to trimming and J lost 4 bases; unmatched junction nucleotides: 15. Per the germline V gene, CDR1 is SGDLS and CDR2 is YYNGEE. The CDR3 is 17 residues long. The CDR3 reads CASSPRYGGRKSDTQYF. Here the CDR3 DNA reads TGTGCCAGCAGCCCCCGTTACGGCGGGAGAAAGTCAGATACGCAGTATTTT.

The chain carries TRBV5-1 and TRBJ1-1, with D tentatively TRBD1 (5 bases). V lost 2 bases and J lost 3, with 17 bases in between. In germline, CDR1 is SGHRS, CDR2 YFSETQ. This CDR3 is built from 16 residues. The CDR3 region has the DNA TGCGCCAGCAGCTTAAATATCTGGGGCGAGGACACTGAAGCTTTCTTT. Amino acids: CASSLNIWGEDTEAFF. Full variable domain (rest looked up from reference TRBV5-1 and TRBJ1-1): KAGVTQTPRYLIKTRGQQVTLSCSPISGHRSVSWYQQTPGQGLQFLFEYFSETQRNKGNFPGRFSGRQFSNSRSEMNVSTLELGDSALYLCASSLNIWGEDTEAFFGQGTRLTVV.

The V gene is TRBV10-2, the J gene TRBJ2-1; D ambiguous. This CDR3 comprises 11 residues. Between the trimmed V and J ends, which lost 2 bases and 8 bases, there was a span of 4 bases. Germline CDR1 reads WSHSY; CDR2 reads SAAADI. CDR3 bases: TGCGCCAGCAGTGAGGGCGATGAGCAGTTCTTC. Translation gives CASSEGDEQFF.